This entry is about one T cell receptor beta chain. The target antigen is unknown. TCRdb's table, derived via immunoSEQ multiplex PCR, lists solely in-frame clones and lacks some. The data hold about 120,000 clones, with roughly 93% observed a single time. V was pared by 5 bases and J by 5 bases, with 10 bases between. The CDR3 contains 13 residues. Germline CDR1 SNHLY, CDR2 FYNNEI. This sample was included in a study of Tregs in tolerant kidney transplant recipients. Points from the study as a whole: The small number of patients limits these findings pending further validation. Activated donor B cell expansion appeared to reveal the most relevant donor-specific TCRbeta repertoire.

The sequence derives from a human donor in good health. This chain links TRBV2 with TRBJ2-1; TRBD1 is a possible D gene (6 bases). The sequencing sample was made of CD4+ T cells from blood. The CDR3 DNA reads TGTGCCAGCAGTTCAGGACAGAACAATGAGCAGTTCTTC. It encodes CASSSGQNNEQFF.